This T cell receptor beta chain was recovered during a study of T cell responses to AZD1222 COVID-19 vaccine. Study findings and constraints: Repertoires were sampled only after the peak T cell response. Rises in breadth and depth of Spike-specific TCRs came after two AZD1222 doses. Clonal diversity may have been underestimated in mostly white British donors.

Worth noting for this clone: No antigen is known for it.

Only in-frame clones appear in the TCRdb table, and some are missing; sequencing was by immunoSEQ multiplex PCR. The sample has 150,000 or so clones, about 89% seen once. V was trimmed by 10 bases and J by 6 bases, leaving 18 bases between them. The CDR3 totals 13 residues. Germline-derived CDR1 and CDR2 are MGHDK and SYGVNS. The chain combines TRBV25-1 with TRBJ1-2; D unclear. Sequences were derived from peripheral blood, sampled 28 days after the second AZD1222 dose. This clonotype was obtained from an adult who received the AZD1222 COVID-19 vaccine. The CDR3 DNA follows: TGTGCCACCGCAAAGACTGCGGATGATGGCTACACCTTC. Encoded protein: CATAKTADDGYTF.